The TCR beta chain described here comes from a study of blood T cell repertoires in COVID-19 (dated by TCRdb to 2020 to 2021). At the level of the whole study: The collaborator samples originated in the United States, Italy and Spain and spanned the acute and convalescent phases of COVID-19. The material from the prospective study consisted of cDNA or gDNA derived from T cells, B-cell-depleted T cells, or PBMCs. Subjects who had been exposed to COVID-19, were actively infected with it, or had recovered from it provided the deeply sampled blood TCRbeta repertoires that made up the dataset. The repertoires were released in a freely available public database intended as a resource for research on the immune response to SARS-CoV-2. Samples were obtained from the ongoing ImmuneRACE study (first 160 participants) and from over 1,000 subjects provided by 6 global collaborators. Sample metadata almost always included a de-identified subject ID, COVID-19 status, age in years and sex. Where available, HLA class I and class II types were taken from metadata supplied by the sample provider and were not determined by assay-based typing.

The paper as a whole reports these results and caveats: The amount of clinical and demographic metadata varied by source and participant and was provided uncurated.

In its sample, this clone was seen once. Its antigen has not been determined. Per-base quality was not reported, and no clone a single base away is much larger than it. The collaborating institutions used their own protocols to collect whole blood in K2EDTA tubes. For TCRbeta analysis, collaborators shipped samples as frozen whole blood, isolated PBMCs, or DNA extracted from either of those sample types. The CDR3 has 13 amino acids, counting the end cysteine and phenylalanine. Only the CDR3 DNA stays, 39 bases, in frame from base 1. From the germline V gene (reference sequence), CDR1 is LNHDA and CDR2 is SQIVND. V loses 4 bases of germline sequence and J loses 5 bases, and the interval between the two ends is 8 bases. The immunoSEQ Assay, a bias-controlled multiplex PCR, was used to amplify TCRbeta CDR3 regions from genomic DNA. Regarding the original processing steps: The number of nucleated cells in each sample was estimated by amplification of reference gene primers within the assay. Sequence reads were collapsed and filtered to measure the absolute abundance of every unique TCRbeta CDR3 rearrangement. For each sample, productive Simpson clonality was calculated by taking the square root of Simpson's diversity index across productive rearrangements. The clones in this table, taken by TCRdb from immuneACCESS, are in-frame only. Not every clone is retained; where verified, under half of the shortfall comes from an unresolved V gene, and the cause of the rest is unknown. The V and J calls and clone size are taken from that table; D and trimming were inferred from the DNA. The sample table records 250,000 or so clones; approximately 85% of these occur just once. The leading ten clones occupy approximately 13% of the sample.

The source material was peripheral blood. This chain joins TRBV19 to TRBJ2-2; TRBD1 is a weak D gene call, 5 bases matching. The receptor was isolated from a man older than 75 with acute or convalescent COVID-19. The CDR3: CASSTTGTGELFF. DNA sequence: TGTGCCAGTAGTACCACAGGTACCGGGGAGCTGTTTTTT.